This T cell receptor beta chain appears in the sequencing data of a study of blood T cell repertoires in COVID-19. Looking at the study overall: There were acute and convalescent COVID-19 samples, and they came from the United States, Italy and Spain. From T cells, B-cell-depleted T cells, or PBMCs came the material, which was cDNA or gDNA.

Methods used by the authors: Reference gene primer amplification in the assay estimated nucleated cell counts. The repertoire was sequenced with immunoSEQ multiplex PCR; TCRdb's copy has only in-frame clones and lacks some. The V and J calls and clone size come from that table; D and trimming were worked out from the DNA. The profile shows some 150,000 clones, about 88% of them singletons. From germline, CDR1 is KGHDR and CDR2 SFDVKD. CDR3 length equals 17 residues. With V trimmed by 5 bases and J by 4 bases, 12 bases remained unmatched. This chain joins TRBV24-1 and TRBJ2-3; 9 bases line up with TRBD1. The origin of this receptor is a human donor with acute or convalescent COVID-19. The donor label of this sample is uncertain. Sequenced material: peripheral blood. The CDR3 is CATSVQQGAEGADTQYF. CDR3 in DNA: TGTGCCACCAGTGTTCAACAGGGGGCCGAAGGTGCAGATACGCAGTATTTT.